One and the same sample provided the 27 T cell receptor beta chains below, sequenced in a study of vaccination and CD4 T cells after COVID-19. The antigens of these receptors remain unknown. With the Oncomine TCR Beta short-read assay, DNA from cultured CD4+ T cells was sequenced. A single record per CDR3 protein comes from TCRdb applying MiXCR to the PCR reads. This sample carries roughly 10,000 distinct CDR3 sequences, 73% of them seen once, and the ten largest clones take roughly 7.5%. Described treatment: approximately 9-day PBMC culture with coronavirus spike peptide pools or control peptides (ViraFEST assay). The sample consisted of CD4+ T cells from blood, cultured in vitro. Receptors originate from a human donor who had recovered from COVID-19.

J is TRBJ1-1 and V is TRBV6-5; D uncertain. Trimming removed 2 bases from V and 7 bases from J, with 14 bases in between. Germline V lookup: CDR1 MNHEY, CDR2 SVGAGI. The length of the CDR3 is 14 residues. CDR3 loop: CASSYIDRGYEAFF. In nucleotides, the CDR3 is TGTGCCAGCAGTTACATTGATCGGGGATATGAAGCTTTCTTT.

The V gene is TRBV20-1, the J gene TRBJ1-1; D call uncertain. The V gene lost 3 bases and the J gene lost 1 base, with 6 bases spanning the gap. Germline V gene sequence: CDR1 DFQATT, CDR2 SNEGSKA (reference sequence). CDR3 length: 12 residues. The CDR3 DNA reads as TGCAGTGCTAGTACGCCGAACACTGAAGCTTTCTTT. Its translation: CSASTPNTEAFF.

The CDR3 reads CASSPPLSETQYF. CDR3 nucleotides: TGTGCCAGCAGCCCTCCCCTGTCCGAGACCCAGTACTTC. V and J are TRBV6-2 or TRBV6-3 and TRBJ2-5; D remains ambiguous. Germline CDR1 and CDR2: MNHEY and SVGEGT. Trimming took 6 bases from V and 5 from J, leaving 13 bases between them. CDR3 length equals 13 residues.

The chain recombines TRBV10-3 with TRBJ1-2; D perhaps matches TRBD1 (6 bases). CDR3 length equals 16 residues. Deletions cut 4 bases from V and 1 base from J, with 16 bases between. The germline V gene has CDR1 ENHRY and CDR2 SYGVKD. In DNA, the CDR3 is TGTGCCATCAGTGGTGGGTTACAGGGAGGTAACTATGGCTACACCTTC. Amino acid sequence: CAISGGLQGGNYGYTF.

This clonotype was detected only once. The chain links TRBV20-1 to TRBJ2-1, with D unclear. The ends were cut back, 0 bases at V and 6 bases at J, with 0 bases in the middle. This CDR3 region has 10 residues. The germline V gene encodes CDR1 DFQATT and CDR2 SNEGSKA (reference sequence). The DNA for the CDR3 is TGCAGTGCTAGAGACAATGAGCAGTTCTTC. It codes for CSARDNEQFF.

V gene TRBV6-2 or TRBV6-3 combines with J gene TRBJ1-5; 9 nucleotides agree with TRBD1. Per the germline V gene, CDR1 is MNHEY and CDR2 is SVGEGT. V shed 8 bases, J shed 4 bases, and the junction held 12 bases outside the gene matches. The CDR3 is 16 amino acids. CDR3 DNA: TGTGCCAGCCTCGCCCCCACAGGGGGCTATAATCAGCCCCAGCATTTT. As protein: CASLAPTGGYNQPQHF.

Here the CDR3 reads CASSFLGGALANVLTF. In DNA form, the CDR3 reads TGTGCCAGCAGTTTCCTCGGGGGCGCTTTGGCCAACGTCCTGACTTTC. The V call is TRBV6-5, the J call TRBJ2-6, with D perhaps TRBD1 or TRBD2 (6 bases each). Germline assignment: CDR1 MNHEY and CDR2 SVGAGI. The V end was cut by 4 bases, the J end by 6 bases, with 16 bases between. This CDR3 has 16 amino acids.

This chain links TRBV28 with TRBJ2-6, with D possibly matching TRBD2 (5 bases). The germline V and J ends were trimmed by 4 bases and 3 bases, with 7 bases remaining between them. The germline CDR1 and CDR2 sequences are MDHEN and SYDVKM. The CDR3 is 14 residues long. The CDR3: CASSWTVGANVLTF. For the CDR3, the DNA is TGTGCCAGCAGTTGGACTGTTGGGGCCAACGTCCTGACTTTC.

The chain joins TRBV4-1 to TRBJ1-4, with D possibly matching TRBD1 (6 bases). CDR3 length: 16 amino acids. CDR1 is MGHRA and CDR2 is YSYEKL in the germline V gene. Trimming stripped 6 bases from V and 7 bases from J, with 21 bases between. CDR3 sequence reads: CASRAKLGAGPEKLFF. Written as DNA, the CDR3 is TGCGCCAGCAGGGCCAAGTTGGGGGCCGGGCCTGAAAAACTGTTTTTT.

This chain uses TRBV11-3 with TRBJ2-7; 8 bases are shared with TRBD2. This CDR3 region has 16 residues. Per germline, CDR1 SGHNT and CDR2 YENEEA. V gave up 5 bases and J gave up 5 bases; unmatched junction bases: 14. This CDR3 is CASSPNHRTSCHEQYF. Written as DNA, the CDR3 is TGTGCCAGCAGCCCAAACCACCGGACTAGCTGCCACGAGCAGTACTTC.

This rearrangement joins TRBV19 to TRBJ2-5; TRBD1 agrees at 10 bases. The CDR3 has 16 amino acids. Germline V gene lookup returns CDR1 LNHDA and CDR2 SQIVND (reference sequence). V lost 5 bases and J lost 7; bases outside the gene matches: 13. CDR3 nucleotides: TGTGCCAGTAGTTCCCTGGACAGGGGGAGCTGGGGGACCCAGTACTTC. Its translation: CASSSLDRGSWGTQYF. The entire variable domain, with the rest obtained from reference TRBV19 and TRBJ2-5, is as follows: DGGITQSPKYLFRKEGQNVTLSCEQNLNHDAMYWYRQDPGQGLRLIYYSQIVNDFQKGDIAEGYSVSREKKESFPLTVTSAQKNPTAFYLCASSSLDRGSWGTQYFGPGTRLLVL.

The J gene is TRBJ1-6, the V gene TRBV7-2; 7 bases match TRBD1. CDR1 is SGHTA and CDR2 is FQGNSA in the germline V gene. The ends lost 4 bases at V and 2 bases at J; junction bases unmatched: 8. CDR3 length equals 17 residues. Here the CDR3 reads CASSSDRILAYNSPLHF. The CDR3 coding sequence is TGTGCCAGCAGCTCGGACAGGATTTTGGCCTATAATTCACCCCTCCACTTT.

On this clonotype itself: A read error may be the cause here, since a much bigger clone is one base away. The CDR3 carries no conserved terminal phenylalanine or tryptophan, so it likely arises from a read error. The chain employs TRBV7-6 and TRBJ2-5; D is possibly TRBD2 (5 bases). The CDR3 spans 15 residues. Germline-derived CDR1 and CDR2 are SGHVS and FNYEAQ. V was cut by 5 bases and J by 5 bases, with 18 bases left in between. The CDR3: CASSPRLTFRETQYL. CDR3 bases: TGTGCCAGCAGCCCCCGACTAACCTTCCGGGAGACCCAGTACTTA.

This clonotype occurred a few times. The CDR3 loop is CSALGGAGNSPLHF. CDR3 nucleotide sequence: TGCAGTGCCCTGGGGGGGGCGGGTAATTCACCCCTCCACTTT. The chain joins TRBV20-1 to TRBJ1-6; weak D call: TRBD1 (6 bases). Looked up from germline, CDR1 is DFQATT and CDR2 is SNEGSKA (reference sequence). The CDR3 loop spans 14 amino acids. V was cut by 6 bases and J by 6 bases, with 15 bases left in between.

This chain joins TRBV15 and TRBJ1-3; no firm D call. Germline loops: CDR1 LNHNV, CDR2 YYDKDF (reference sequence). Deletions cut 4 bases from V and 2 bases from J, with 3 bases between. The CDR3 covers 12 residues. This CDR3 is CATSTPGNTIYF. CDR3 bases: TGTGCCACCAGCACCCCTGGAAACACCATATATTTT. Using reference TRBV15 and TRBJ1-3 for the parts outside the CDR3, the full variable domain is DAMVIQNPRYQVTQFGKPVTLSCSQTLNHNVMYWYQQKSSQAPKLLFHYYDKDFNNEADTPDNFQSRRPNTSFCFLDIRSPGLGDTAMYLCATSTPGNTIYFGEGSWLTVV.

Details on this clonotype: Since a much larger clone is just one base distant, this may be a read error. CDR3 sequence reads: CASTSTTAASYNEQLF. The DNA of the CDR3 is TGTGCCAGCACCTCCACCACAGCGGCCTCCTACAATGAGCAGCTCTTC. This chain uses TRBV6-2 or TRBV6-3 with TRBJ2-1; weak D call: TRBD2 (5 bases). The CDR3 sequence is 16 residues long. Looked up from germline, CDR1 is MNHEY and CDR2 is SVGEGT.

This sequence joins TRBV4-3 and TRBJ2-5, with D unresolved. Deletions cut 1 base from V and 5 bases from J, with 8 bases between. The CDR3 has 13 residues. Germline V gene lookup returns CDR1 LGHNA and CDR2 YSLEER. The CDR3 spells CASSQGVSETQYF. DNA of the CDR3: TGCGCCAGCAGCCAAGGGGTCAGTGAGACCCAGTACTTC.

This sequence joins TRBV6-1 and TRBJ1-1, with 9 bases matching TRBD1. This CDR3 contains 14 residues. V shed 6 bases, J shed 1 base, and the junction held 3 bases outside the gene matches. Germline CDR1 reads MNHNS; CDR2 reads SASEGT. CDR3 DNA: TGTGCCAGCAGCCGGGACAGGGCGAACACTGAAGCTTTCTTT. Translating it yields CASSRDRANTEAFF.

This clonotype has a handful of counts. V gene TRBV20-1 combines with J gene TRBJ1-2, with TRBD1 matching over 9 bases. The J segment lost 8 bases and the V segment lost 5 bases, leaving 6 bases of the junction unmatched. Germline assignment: CDR1 DFQATT and CDR2 SNEGSKA (reference sequence). The CDR3 spans 12 residues. The CDR3 bases are TGCAGTGCTGGGGGACAGGGCCGCGGCTACACCTTC. This codes for CSAGGQGRGYTF.

The chain couples TRBV6-1 to TRBJ1-2; D is possibly TRBD1 (6 bases). With 6 bases removed from V and 8 bases from J, the gap between germline ends came to 19 bases. CDR1 is MNHNS and CDR2 is SASEGT in the germline V gene. This CDR3 comprises 14 residues. CDR3 sequence: CASREQQGSRGYTF. In DNA, the CDR3 is TGTGCCAGCAGAGAACAACAGGGATCTCGGGGCTACACCTTC.

The rearrangement uses TRBV20-1 and TRBJ2-4, with a weak D call TRBD1 (6 bases). Germline V CDR1 and CDR2: DFQATT, SNEGSKA (reference sequence). The CDR3 is 13 residues long. The V end lost 3 bases, the J end lost 12 bases, and 18 bases lay between the germline ends. CDR3 sequence: CSASRLARGDQYF. The CDR3 nucleotides read TGCAGTGCTAGTAGGTTGGCCAGGGGTGATCAGTACTTC.

The J gene is TRBJ2-5, the V gene TRBV28, with 7 positions matching TRBD2. Losses at the gene ends were 1 base for V and 5 bases for J; bases not matched to a gene: 4. The CDR3 contains 14 residues. Germline values: CDR1 MDHEN, CDR2 SYDVKM. The CDR3: CASSLSGRRETQYF. The CDR3 coding sequence is TGTGCCAGCAGTTTATCCGGGAGGAGGGAGACCCAGTACTTC.

Regarding this clonotype: The conserved phenylalanine or tryptophan is not found at the CDR3 terminus, so this likely reflects a read error. The chain is built from TRBV20-1 and TRBJ2-2, with D perhaps TRBD1 or TRBD2 (6 bases each). The CDR3 consists of 13 residues. The V end lost 6 bases, the J end lost 5 bases, and 13 bases lay between the germline ends. CDR1 and CDR2 (germline): DFQATT, SNEGSKA (reference sequence). The CDR3 coding sequence is TGCAGTGCGATTACAGGGAGGACCGGGGAGCTGTTTCTT. It codes for CSAITGRTGELFL.

J is TRBJ1-2 and V is TRBV6-1, with D tentatively TRBD1 (5 bases). Trimming stripped 1 base from V and 4 bases from J, with 10 bases between. Germline values: CDR1 MNHNS, CDR2 SASEGT. CDR3 size: 14 residues. CDR3 residues: CASSEGPGSYGYTF. In DNA, the CDR3 is TGTGCCAGCAGTGAAGGGCCAGGGAGCTATGGCTACACCTTC.

The chain combines TRBV7-8 with TRBJ2-1; D gene uncertain. The CDR3 runs to 14 residues. Germline CDR1 SGHVS, CDR2 FQNEAQ. V was clipped by 1 base and J by 5 bases, with 9 bases between them. As DNA, the CDR3 is TGTGCCAGCAGCTTAGTGACGGTCAACAATGAGCAGTTCTTC. Its translation is CASSLVTVNNEQFF.

This rearrangement joins TRBV6-2 or TRBV6-3 to TRBJ1-2; 9 nucleotides line up with TRBD1. The CDR3 runs 15 residues. V dropped 0 bases and J dropped 8; count of bases not matched to a gene: 7. Germline lookup yields CDR1 MNHEY and CDR2 SVGEGT. The CDR3 protein is CASSYSGQGMRGYTF. The CDR3, as DNA: TGTGCCAGCAGTTACTCGGGACAGGGAATGAGGGGCTACACCTTC.

The chain joins TRBV20-1 to TRBJ2-7; TRBD2 might be the D (6 bases). This CDR3 has 14 residues. Germline CDR1 and CDR2: DFQATT and SNEGSKA (reference sequence). The V end lost 2 bases, the J end lost 6 bases, and 17 bases lay between the germline ends. This chain's CDR3 is CSARRAGSPVEQYF. CDR3 DNA sequence: TGCAGTGCTAGAAGAGCCGGGAGCCCCGTCGAGCAGTACTTC.